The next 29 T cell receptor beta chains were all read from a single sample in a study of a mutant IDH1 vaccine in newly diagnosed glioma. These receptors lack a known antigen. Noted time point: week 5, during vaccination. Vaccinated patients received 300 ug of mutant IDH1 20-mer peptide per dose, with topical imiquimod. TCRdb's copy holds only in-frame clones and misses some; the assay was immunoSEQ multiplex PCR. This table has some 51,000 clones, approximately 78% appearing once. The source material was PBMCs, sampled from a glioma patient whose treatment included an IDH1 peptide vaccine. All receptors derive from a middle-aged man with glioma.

The CDR3, as DNA: TGTGCCAGCAGTCAAGGACAGGGTGAATATGGCTACACCTTC. Its translation is CASSQGQGEYGYTF. This sequence joins TRBV28 and TRBJ1-2; 8 bases agree with TRBD1. Germline V gives CDR1 MDHEN, CDR2 SYDVKM. The CDR3 is made up of 14 amino acids. V lost 5 bases, J lost 5 bases, and 7 bases stayed unmatched.

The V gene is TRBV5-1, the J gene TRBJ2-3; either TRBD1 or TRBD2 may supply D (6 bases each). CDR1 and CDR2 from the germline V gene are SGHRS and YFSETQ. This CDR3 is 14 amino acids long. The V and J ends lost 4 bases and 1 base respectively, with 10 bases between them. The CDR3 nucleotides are TGCGCCAGCAGCCTCGGGGGCCGCACAGATACGCAGTATTTT. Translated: CASSLGGRTDTQYF.

CDR3 coding DNA: TGTGCCAGCAGCTCCAACAGGGGCGCGGACAATGAGCAGTTCTTC. As protein: CASSSNRGADNEQFF. This chain links TRBV4-2 with TRBJ2-1, with TRBD1 matching over 7 bases. This CDR3 comprises 15 residues. V was pared by 5 bases and J by 5 bases, with 9 bases of the junction left unmatched. Germline-derived CDR1 and CDR2 are LGHNA and YNFKEQ.

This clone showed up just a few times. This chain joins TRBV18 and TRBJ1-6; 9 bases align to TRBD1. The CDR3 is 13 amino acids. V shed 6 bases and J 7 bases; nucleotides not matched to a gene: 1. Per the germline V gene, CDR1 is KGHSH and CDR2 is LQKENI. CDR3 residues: CASSGTGNSPLHF. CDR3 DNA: TGTGCCAGCTCGGGGACAGGGAATTCACCCCTCCACTTT.

The CDR3 is CASSGGTLNTEAFF. CDR3 DNA: TGTGCCAGCAGTGGCGGGACACTAAACACTGAAGCTTTCTTT. The chain employs TRBV2 and TRBJ1-1; possibly TRBD1 for D (6 bases). This CDR3 contains 14 residues. Looked up from germline, CDR1 is SNHLY and CDR2 is FYNNEI. V was shortened by 4 bases and J by 2 bases, with 11 bases between the two germline ends.

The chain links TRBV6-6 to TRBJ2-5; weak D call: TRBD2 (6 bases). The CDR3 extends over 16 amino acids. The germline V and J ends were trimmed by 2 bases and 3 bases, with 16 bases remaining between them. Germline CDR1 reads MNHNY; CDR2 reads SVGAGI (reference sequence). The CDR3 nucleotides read TGTGCCAGCAGTTACCCCCCCGGAGGGAGAAAAGAGACCCAGTACTTC. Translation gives CASSYPPGGRKETQYF.

The CDR3 DNA is TGTGCCAGCAGCTTAGCTAGGGCGGGACAGGGTAACTATGGCTACACCTTC. Amino acid sequence: CASSLARAGQGNYGYTF. V gene TRBV7-2 combines with J gene TRBJ1-2; 9 positions agree with TRBD1. The CDR3 has 17 residues. Germline V gene lookup returns CDR1 SGHTA and CDR2 FQGNSA. V dropped 0 bases and J dropped 1; count of bases not matched to a gene: 6.

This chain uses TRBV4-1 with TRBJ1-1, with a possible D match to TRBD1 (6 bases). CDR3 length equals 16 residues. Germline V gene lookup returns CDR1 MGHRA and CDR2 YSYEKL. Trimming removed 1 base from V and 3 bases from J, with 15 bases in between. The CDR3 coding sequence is TGCGCCAGCAGCCAAGGGGACATTAGGGGGGACACTGAAGCTTTCTTT. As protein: CASSQGDIRGDTEAFF.

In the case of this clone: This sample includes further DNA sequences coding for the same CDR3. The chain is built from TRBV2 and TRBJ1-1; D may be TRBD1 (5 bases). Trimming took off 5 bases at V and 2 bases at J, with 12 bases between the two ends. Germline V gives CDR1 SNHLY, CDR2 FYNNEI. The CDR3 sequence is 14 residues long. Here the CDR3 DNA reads TGTGCCAGCAGTTCAACTGACAGAAACACTGAAGCTTTCTTT. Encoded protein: CASSSTDRNTEAFF. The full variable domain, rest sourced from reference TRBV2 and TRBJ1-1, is EPEVTQTPSHQVTQMGQEVILRCVPISNHLYFYWYRQILGQKVEFLVSFYNNEISEKSEIFDDQFSVERPDGSNFTLKIRSTKLEDSAMYFCASSSTDRNTEAFFGQGTRLTVV.

For the CDR3, the DNA is TGTGCCAGCAGCTACCGAGAGACCCAGTACTTC. Translated, it gives CASSYRETQYF. The chain uses TRBV13 and TRBJ2-5; unclear D gene. The germline CDR1 and CDR2 sequences are PRHDT and FYEKMQ (reference sequence). The CDR3 contains 11 residues. V was cut by 4 bases and J by 4 bases, with 4 bases left in between.

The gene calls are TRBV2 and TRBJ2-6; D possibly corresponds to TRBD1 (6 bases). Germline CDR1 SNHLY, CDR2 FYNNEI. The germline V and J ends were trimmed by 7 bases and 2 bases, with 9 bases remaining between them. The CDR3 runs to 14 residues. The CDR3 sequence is CASKQGTGANVLTF. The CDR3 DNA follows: TGTGCCAGCAAACAGGGTACTGGGGCCAACGTCCTGACTTTC.

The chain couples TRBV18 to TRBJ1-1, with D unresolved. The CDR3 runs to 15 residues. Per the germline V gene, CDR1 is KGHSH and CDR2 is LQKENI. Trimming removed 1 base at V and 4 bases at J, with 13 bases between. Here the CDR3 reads CASSPRNSRGTEAFF. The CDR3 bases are TGTGCCAGCTCACCACGTAACAGCCGGGGCACTGAAGCTTTCTTT.

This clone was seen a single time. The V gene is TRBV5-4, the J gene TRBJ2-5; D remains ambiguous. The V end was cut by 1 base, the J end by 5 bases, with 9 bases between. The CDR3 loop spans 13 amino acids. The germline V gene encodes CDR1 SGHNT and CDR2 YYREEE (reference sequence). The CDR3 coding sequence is TGTGCCAGCAGCTTGCCGGTGGAGGAGACCCAGTACTTC. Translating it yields CASSLPVEETQYF.

CDR3 in amino acids: CSAKRDSLNTGELFF. As DNA, the CDR3 is TGCAGCGCAAAACGGGACAGCCTGAACACCGGGGAGCTGTTTTTT. The chain links TRBV29-1 to TRBJ2-2, with 7 positions matching TRBD1. The CDR3 runs to 15 residues. Germline V gives CDR1 SQVTM, CDR2 ANQGSEA. Trimming removed 7 bases from V and 1 base from J; junction bases left unmatched: 9.

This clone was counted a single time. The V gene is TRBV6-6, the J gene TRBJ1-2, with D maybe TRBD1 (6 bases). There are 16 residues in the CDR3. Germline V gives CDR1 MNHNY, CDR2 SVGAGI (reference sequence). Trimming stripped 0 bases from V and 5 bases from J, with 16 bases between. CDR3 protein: CASSYSRDRPTYGYTF. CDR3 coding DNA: TGTGCCAGCAGTTACTCCCGAGACAGGCCTACTTATGGCTACACCTTC.

The CDR3 nucleotides are TGTGCCACCAGGGACAGGGGGCTCAATGAGCAGTTCTTC. The encoded protein is CATRDRGLNEQFF. This rearrangement joins TRBV6-5 to TRBJ2-1, with 12 positions matching TRBD1. From germline, CDR1 is MNHEY and CDR2 SVGAGI. Trimming at V came to 10 bases and at J to 6 bases, leaving 4 bases not matched to a gene. The CDR3 totals 13 residues.

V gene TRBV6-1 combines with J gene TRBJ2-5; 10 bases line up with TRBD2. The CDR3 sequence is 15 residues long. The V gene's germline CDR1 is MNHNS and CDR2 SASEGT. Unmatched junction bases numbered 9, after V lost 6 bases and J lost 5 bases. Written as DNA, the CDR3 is TGTGCCAGCAGGGACCCTAGCGGGGGCGGGGAGACCCAGTACTTC. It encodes CASRDPSGGGETQYF.

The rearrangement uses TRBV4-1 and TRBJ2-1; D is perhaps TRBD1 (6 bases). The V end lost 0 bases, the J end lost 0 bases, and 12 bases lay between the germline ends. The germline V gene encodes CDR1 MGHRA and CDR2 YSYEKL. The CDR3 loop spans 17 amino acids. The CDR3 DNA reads TGCGCCAGCAGCCAAGAACGGGGACAAGTCTCCTACAATGAGCAGTTCTTC. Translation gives CASSQERGQVSYNEQFF.

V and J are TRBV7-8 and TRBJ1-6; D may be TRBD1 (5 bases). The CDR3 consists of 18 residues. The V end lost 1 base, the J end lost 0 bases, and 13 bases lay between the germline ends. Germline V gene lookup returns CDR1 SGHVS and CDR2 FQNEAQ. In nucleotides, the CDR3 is TGTGCCAGCAGCTTAGAGATGGGGGGGAGCTCCTATAATTCACCCCTCCACTTT. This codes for CASSLEMGGSSYNSPLHF.

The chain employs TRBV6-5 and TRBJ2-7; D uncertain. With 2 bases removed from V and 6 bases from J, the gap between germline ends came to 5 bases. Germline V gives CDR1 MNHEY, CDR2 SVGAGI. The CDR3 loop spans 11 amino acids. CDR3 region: CASSYQGEQYF. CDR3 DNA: TGTGCCAGCAGTTACCAAGGCGAGCAGTACTTC.

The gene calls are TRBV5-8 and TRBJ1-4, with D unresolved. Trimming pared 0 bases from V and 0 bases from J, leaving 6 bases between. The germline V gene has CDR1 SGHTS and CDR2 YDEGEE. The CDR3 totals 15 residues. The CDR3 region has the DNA TGTGCCAGCAGCTTGGACCGGGCAACTAATGAAAAACTGTTTTTT. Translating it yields CASSLDRATNEKLFF.

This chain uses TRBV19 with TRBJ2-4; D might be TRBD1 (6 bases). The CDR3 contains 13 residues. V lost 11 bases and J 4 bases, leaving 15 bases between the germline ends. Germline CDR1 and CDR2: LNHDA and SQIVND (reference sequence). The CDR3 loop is CASTGQSKNIQYF. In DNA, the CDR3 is TGTGCCTCAACCGGACAGTCAAAAAACATTCAGTACTTC.

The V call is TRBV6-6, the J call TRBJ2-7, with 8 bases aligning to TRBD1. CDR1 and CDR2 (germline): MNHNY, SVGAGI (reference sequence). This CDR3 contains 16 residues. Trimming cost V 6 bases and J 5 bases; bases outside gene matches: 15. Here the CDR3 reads CASRSTGGDTRDEQYF. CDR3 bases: TGTGCCAGCAGATCAACAGGGGGTGACACCAGGGACGAGCAGTACTTC.

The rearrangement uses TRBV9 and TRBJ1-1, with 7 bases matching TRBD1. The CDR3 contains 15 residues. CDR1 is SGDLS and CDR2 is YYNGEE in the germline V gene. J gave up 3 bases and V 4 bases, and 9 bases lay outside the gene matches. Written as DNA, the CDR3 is TGTGCCAGCAGCCAGACTGGACAGGCGGACACTGAAGCTTTCTTT. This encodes CASSQTGQADTEAFF.

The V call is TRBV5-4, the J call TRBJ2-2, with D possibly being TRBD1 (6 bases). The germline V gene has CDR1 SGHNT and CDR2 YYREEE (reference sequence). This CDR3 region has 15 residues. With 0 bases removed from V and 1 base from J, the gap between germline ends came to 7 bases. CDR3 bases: TGTGCCAGCAGCTTGGGAGGGGGGAACACCGGGGAGCTGTTTTTT. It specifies CASSLGGGNTGELFF.

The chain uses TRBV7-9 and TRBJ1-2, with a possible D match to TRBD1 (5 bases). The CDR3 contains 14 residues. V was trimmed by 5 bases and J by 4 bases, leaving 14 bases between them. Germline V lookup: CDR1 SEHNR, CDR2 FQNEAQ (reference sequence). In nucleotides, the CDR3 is TGTGCCAGCAGCGTAGGGGATGTGAGCTATGGCTACACCTTC. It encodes CASSVGDVSYGYTF.

The CDR3 reads CASSVRGDAYNEQFF. The CDR3 DNA is TGTGCCAGCAGCGTACGAGGGGACGCCTACAATGAGCAGTTCTTC. This chain uses TRBV9 with TRBJ2-1; D is perhaps TRBD1 or TRBD2 (5 bases each). Germline CDR1 SGDLS, CDR2 YYNGEE. Trimming stripped 1 base from V and 2 bases from J, with 10 bases between. The CDR3 is made up of 15 amino acids.

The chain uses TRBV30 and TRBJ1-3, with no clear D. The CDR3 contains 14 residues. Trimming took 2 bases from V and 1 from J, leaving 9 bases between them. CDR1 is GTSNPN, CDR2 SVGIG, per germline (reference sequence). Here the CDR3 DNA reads TGTGCCTGGAGTCTACAGTTTTCTGGAAACACCATATATTTT. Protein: CAWSLQFSGNTIYF.

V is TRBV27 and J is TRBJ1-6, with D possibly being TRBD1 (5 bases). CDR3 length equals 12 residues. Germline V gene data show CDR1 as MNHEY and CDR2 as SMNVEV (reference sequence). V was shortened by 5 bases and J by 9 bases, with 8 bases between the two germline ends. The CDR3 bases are TGTGCCAGCAGTACGAGGGGTTCACCCCTCCACTTT. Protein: CASSTRGSPLHF.